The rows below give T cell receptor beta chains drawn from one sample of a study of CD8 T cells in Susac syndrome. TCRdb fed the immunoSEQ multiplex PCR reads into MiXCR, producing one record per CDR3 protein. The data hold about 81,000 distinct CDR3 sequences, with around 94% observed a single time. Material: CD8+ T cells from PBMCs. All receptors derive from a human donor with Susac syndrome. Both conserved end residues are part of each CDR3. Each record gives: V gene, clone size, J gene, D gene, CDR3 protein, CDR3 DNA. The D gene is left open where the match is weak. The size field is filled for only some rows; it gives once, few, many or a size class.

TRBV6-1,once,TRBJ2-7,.,CASSDGRDYEQYF,TGTGCCAGCAGTGACGGCAGGGACTACGAGCAGTACTTC
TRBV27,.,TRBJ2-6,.,CASSHSSGANVLTF,TGTGCCAGCAGTCACAGCTCTGGGGCCAACGTCCTGACTTTC
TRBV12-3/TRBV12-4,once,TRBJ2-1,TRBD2,CASRPGLAGYNEQFF,TGTGCCAGCAGACCTGGGCTAGCGGGGTACAATGAGCAGTTCTTC
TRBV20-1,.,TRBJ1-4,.,CSARDSTAEMNEKLFF,TGCAGTGCTAGAGATTCGACGGCAGAGATGAATGAAAAACTGTTTTTT
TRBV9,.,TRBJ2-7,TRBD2,CASSGGLAGHEQYF,TGTGCCAGCAGCGGGGGACTAGCGGGCCACGAGCAGTACTTC
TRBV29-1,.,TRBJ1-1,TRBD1,CSGYRGEGPEAFF,TGCAGCGGCTACAGGGGAGAGGGACCTGAAGCTTTCTTT
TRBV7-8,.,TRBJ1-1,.,CASSAGRANTEAFF,TGTGCCAGCAGCGCGGGGAGGGCGAACACTGAAGCTTTCTTT
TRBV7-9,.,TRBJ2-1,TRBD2,CASSFPSGSSYNEQFF,TGTGCCAGCAGCTTCCCTAGCGGGAGCTCCTACAATGAGCAGTTCTTC
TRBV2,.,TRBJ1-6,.,CASKEDSTGSPLHF,TGTGCCAGCAAGGAGGACAGCACCGGCTCACCCCTCCACTTT
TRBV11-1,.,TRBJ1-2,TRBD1,CASSYPGQPWGYTF,TGTGCCAGCAGTTACCCGGGACAGCCATGGGGCTACACCTTC
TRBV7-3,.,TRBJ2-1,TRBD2,CASTAGGSYNEQFF,TGTGCCAGCACAGCGGGAGGGTCCTACAATGAGCAGTTCTTC
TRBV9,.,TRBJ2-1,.,CASSPRSPYNEQFF,TGTGCCAGCAGCCCGCGGAGCCCGTACAATGAGCAGTTCTTC
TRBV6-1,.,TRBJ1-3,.,CASSPMTSGNTIYF,TGTGCCAGCAGTCCGATGACGTCTGGAAACACCATATATTTT
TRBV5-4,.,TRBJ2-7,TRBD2,CASSPGLAETYEQYF,TGTGCCAGCAGCCCTGGACTAGCGGAGACTTACGAGCAGTACTTC
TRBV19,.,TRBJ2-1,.,CASSNRDLRYNEQFF,TGTGCCAGTAGTAACCGGGACCTACGGTACAATGAGCAGTTCTTC
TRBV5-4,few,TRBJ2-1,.,CASSSDWNEQFF,TGTGCCAGCAGCTCGGACTGGAATGAGCAGTTCTTC
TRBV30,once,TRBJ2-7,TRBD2,CAWRRRESSYEQYF,TGTGCCTGGAGAAGGCGGGAGAGCTCCTACGAGCAGTACTTC
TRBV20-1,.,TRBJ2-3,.,CSARTGLSTDTQYF,TGCAGTGCTAGAACAGGACTAAGCACAGATACGCAGTATTTT
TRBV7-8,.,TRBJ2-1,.,CASKSNSNEQFF,TGTGCCAGCAAATCTAATTCCAATGAGCAGTTCTTC
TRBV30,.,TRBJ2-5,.,CAWSYQETQYF,TGTGCCTGGAGTTACCAAGAGACCCAGTACTTC
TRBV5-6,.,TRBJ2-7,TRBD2,CASSLWFSGGYEQYF,TGTGCCAGCAGCTTGTGGTTTAGCGGGGGCTACGAGCAGTACTTC
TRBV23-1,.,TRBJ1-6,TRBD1,CASSHGQGNNSPLHF,TGCGCCAGCAGTCATGGACAGGGAAATAATTCACCCCTCCACTTT
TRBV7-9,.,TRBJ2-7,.,CASSLAESSYEQYF,TGTGCCAGCAGCTTAGCGGAGAGCTCCTACGAGCAGTACTTC
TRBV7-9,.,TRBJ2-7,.,CASSLAGIFEQYF,TGTGCCAGCAGCTTAGCGGGGATTTTTGAGCAGTACTTC
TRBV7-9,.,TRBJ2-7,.,CASSAFRAQIYEQYF,TGTGCCAGCAGCGCATTCCGGGCCCAAATCTACGAGCAGTACTTC
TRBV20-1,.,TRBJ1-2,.,CSARGYNYGYTF,TGCAGTGCTAGGGGCTATAACTATGGCTACACCTTC